The 26 T cell receptor beta chains listed next were all sequenced from one sample in a study of regulatory and conventional T cells in breast cancer. Each CDR3 protein gets one entry after TCRdb re-called the PCR reads with MiXCR. The table records around 16,000 distinct CDR3 sequences, 30% to 35% of them present only once. Material: conventional T cells from blood. These receptors were taken from a female donor in good health.

This clonotype appeared a few times. The chain couples TRBV29-1 to TRBJ2-2; D remains unclear. Germline V lookup: CDR1 SQVTM, CDR2 ANQGSEA. V was cut by 3 bases and J by 0 bases, with 8 bases left in between. The CDR3 extends over 14 amino acids. Here the CDR3 DNA reads TGCAGCGTTGAGGCAATCCCGAACACCGGGGAGCTGTTTTTT. This translates into CSVEAIPNTGELFF.

CDR3 amino acids: CASSLDGRSDTQYF. CDR3 DNA: TGTGCCAGCAGCTTAGACGGCCGCTCAGATACGCAGTATTTT. The rearrangement uses TRBV11-2 and TRBJ2-3; D is uncertain. CDR3 length equals 14 residues. From germline, CDR1 is SGHAT and CDR2 FQNNGV. V shed 0 bases and J shed 4 bases, with 8 bases lying between them.

V and J are TRBV4-3 and TRBJ1-1; 7 bases agree with TRBD1. Germline V CDR1 and CDR2: LGHNA, YSLEER. Trimming took 4 bases from V and 0 from J; bases not matched to a gene: 5. The CDR3 is made up of 15 amino acids. The DNA of the CDR3 is TGCGCCAGCAGCCTTGTCACAGGGGTGAACACTGAAGCTTTCTTT. Protein sequence: CASSLVTGVNTEAFF.

A single count supports this clonotype. The CDR3 does not end in the conserved phenylalanine or tryptophan, so this is likely a read error. The rearrangement joins TRBV20-1 to TRBJ2-1; 11 nucleotides match TRBD2. The CDR3 spans 16 residues. V shed 3 bases, J shed 1 base, and the junction held 5 bases outside the gene matches. The germline CDR1 and CDR2 sequences are DFQATT and SNEGSKA (reference sequence). The CDR3 DNA follows: TGCAGTGCTAGTAGGGGACTAGCGGTTTCCTACAATGAGCAGTTCTCC. Translated, it gives CSASRGLAVSYNEQFS.

The chain uses TRBV2 and TRBJ1-5; weak D call: TRBD1 (5 bases). Trimming pared 8 bases from V and 5 bases from J, leaving 22 bases between. The CDR3 loop spans 16 amino acids. From germline, CDR1 is SNHLY and CDR2 FYNNEI. The CDR3 region is CASVPAGFGSDQPQHF. For the CDR3, the DNA is TGTGCCAGCGTTCCTGCAGGGTTTGGGAGCGATCAGCCCCAGCATTTT.

CDR3 DNA: TGTGCCAGCAGCTTTCAGGGTATGAACACTGAAGCTTTCTTT. Its protein product is CASSFQGMNTEAFF. The chain combines TRBV11-1 with TRBJ1-1; the D gene is possibly TRBD1 (5 bases). Germline CDR1 reads SGHAT; CDR2 reads FQDESV (reference sequence). CDR3 length: 14 amino acids. Trimming cost V 3 bases and J 0 bases, with 8 bases left between them.

The V and J genes are TRBV7-2 and TRBJ2-5; D is unresolved. Germline V gene data show CDR1 as SGHTA and CDR2 as FQGNSA. V lost 2 bases and J 3 bases, leaving 10 bases between the germline ends. CDR3 length: 14 amino acids. Here the CDR3 DNA reads TGTGCCAGCAGCTTATGGGTGGGAAAAGAGACCCAGTACTTC. Translated, it gives CASSLWVGKETQYF.

About this clonotype itself: One end of the junction fails to match germline, which may point to a read error. The chain carries TRBV3-1 and TRBJ2-7; TRBD2 agrees at 7 bases. The germline CDR1 and CDR2 sequences are LGHDT and YNNKEL (reference sequence). The CDR3 runs to 13 residues. The CDR3 here is CTSSQGTNGRPYF. CDR3 DNA: TGTACCAGCAGCCAAGGGACTAACGGGAGGCCGTACTTC.

This clonotype was found a few times. The chain combines TRBV20-1 with TRBJ1-5, with D possibly TRBD1 on 5 matching bases. The CDR3 contains 13 residues. The germline CDR1 and CDR2 sequences are DFQATT and SNEGSKA (reference sequence). Trimming shortened V by 4 bases and J by 0 bases, and 7 bases separated the two germline ends. The DNA for the CDR3 is TGCAGTGCTAAGGACACTAGCAATCAGCCCCAGCATTTT. This codes for CSAKDTSNQPQHF.

The rearrangement uses TRBV6-2 or TRBV6-3 and TRBJ1-5; D gene uncertain. Germline V gene data show CDR1 as MNHEY and CDR2 as SVGEGT. The ends were cut back, 2 bases at V and 2 bases at J, with 7 bases in the middle. The CDR3 length is 14 residues. CDR3 nucleotides: TGTGCCAGCAGTTACGAGCGGGGCAATCAGCCCCAGCATTTT. Translating it yields CASSYERGNQPQHF.

This clonotype was detected only a few times. The chain employs TRBV11-2 and TRBJ2-1; D perhaps matches TRBD2 (7 bases). The CDR3 spans 17 residues. The germline gives CDR1 SGHAT, CDR2 FQNNGV. The V and J ends lost 4 bases and 7 bases respectively, with 23 bases between them. In DNA form, the CDR3 reads TGTGCCAGCAGCTCCCCCCGGGGGCGGGGGATCAGTAATGAGCAGTTCTTC. The encoded protein is CASSSPRGRGISNEQFF.

The J gene is TRBJ2-2, the V gene TRBV5-1, with D possibly being TRBD1 or TRBD2 (5 bases each). Trimming took off 0 bases at V and 6 bases at J, with 9 bases between the two ends. The CDR3 extends over 14 amino acids. The V gene's germline CDR1 is SGHRS and CDR2 YFSETQ. CDR3 loop: CASSLAGDAGELFF. The CDR3 region has the DNA TGCGCCAGCAGCTTGGCCGGGGACGCCGGGGAGCTGTTTTTT.

The V gene is TRBV7-2, the J gene TRBJ1-5; D is possibly TRBD1 (5 bases). CDR3 length: 14 residues. The V gene's germline CDR1 is SGHTA and CDR2 FQGNSA. Trimming removed 5 bases from V and 7 bases from J, with 15 bases in between. The CDR3: CTSSPGGSHQPQHF. CDR3 in DNA: TGTACCAGCAGCCCGGGGGGTTCTCACCAGCCCCAGCATTTT.

V usage is TRBV9 and J usage is TRBJ1-1, with D maybe TRBD1 (6 bases). Trimming removed 6 bases at V and 5 bases at J, with 17 bases between. Germline V gene sequence: CDR1 SGDLS, CDR2 YYNGEE. The CDR3 has 14 residues. DNA for the CDR3: TGTGCCAGCAACCCCGGGGGGGGGCGAACTGAAGCTTTCTTT. Encoded protein: CASNPGGGRTEAFF.

In nucleotides, the CDR3 is TGTGCCAGCTCACCAGGGGGTTACTCTGGGGCCAACGTCCTGACTTTC. Translation gives CASSPGGYSGANVLTF. The chain has TRBV18 and TRBJ2-6, with D tentatively TRBD1 or TRBD2 (5 bases each). The germline V gene encodes CDR1 KGHSH and CDR2 LQKENI. The CDR3 length is 16 residues. Trimming pared 2 bases from V and 0 bases from J, leaving 8 bases between.

With respect to this clonotype: One junction end does not reproduce the germline sequence, and a read error may be involved. The chain joins TRBV20-1 to TRBJ2-7, with D maybe TRBD2 (5 bases). The CDR3 length is 13 residues. The germline CDR1 and CDR2 sequences are DFQATT and SNEGSKA (reference sequence). CDR3 loop: CGAGRGSSYEQYF. DNA for the CDR3: TGCGGTGCTGGCCGGGGTAGTTCCTACGAGCAGTACTTC.

The CDR3 DNA follows: TGCGCCAGCAGCCTAGAGGTACAGGGAACGAGCAATCAGCCCCAGCATTTT. Translation gives CASSLEVQGTSNQPQHF. The V and J genes are TRBV4-1 and TRBJ1-5, with a tentative D call TRBD1 (6 bases). The CDR3 extends over 17 amino acids. Trimming cost V 4 bases and J 1 base, with 17 bases left between them. CDR1 and CDR2 (germline): MGHRA, YSYEKL.

This clonotype was counted between two and nine times. The CDR3 here is CASSLGTGELFF. The CDR3 DNA is TGTGCCAGCAGCTTAGGGACCGGGGAGCTGTTTTTT. The chain joins TRBV11-2 to TRBJ2-2; D is ambiguous. The CDR3 is 12 residues long. Germline V gene lookup returns CDR1 SGHAT and CDR2 FQNNGV. V shed 1 base and J shed 5 bases, with 2 bases lying between them.

This clonotype is medium-sized in the sample. This chain joins TRBV9 and TRBJ2-1, with 12 bases identical to TRBD1. In germline, CDR1 is SGDLS, CDR2 YYNGEE. The V and J ends lost 4 bases and 0 bases, in that order; junction bases with no gene match: 14. The length of the CDR3 is 20 residues. The CDR3 nucleotides are TGTGCCAGCAGCCCCTGGGGGACAGGGGGCTTCGGGAGCTCCTACAATGAGCAGTTCTTC. Translation gives CASSPWGTGGFGSSYNEQFF.

This clonotype turned up a few times. This chain connects TRBV7-2 to TRBJ2-1; 9 positions match TRBD2. This CDR3 region has 14 residues. With 7 bases clipped from V and 6 bases from J, the junction kept 7 bases outside the gene matches. Germline V gene sequence: CDR1 SGHTA, CDR2 FQGNSA. The CDR3 loop reads CASKPTAGGNEQFF. Here the CDR3 DNA reads TGTGCCAGCAAACCAACAGCGGGGGGCAATGAGCAGTTCTTC.

In its sample, this clonotype is medium-sized. The chain combines TRBV5-6 with TRBJ2-3; no clear D. CDR3 length: 14 amino acids. The V end was cut by 1 base, the J end by 1 base, with 7 bases between. CDR1 is SGHDT, CDR2 YYEEEE, per germline. CDR3 DNA sequence: TGTGCCAGCAGCTTGAGGGCTGGCACAGATACGCAGTATTTT. Translating it yields CASSLRAGTDTQYF.

This clonotype appeared a few times. The V gene is TRBV7-2, the J gene TRBJ2-7, with D unclear. The CDR3 is made up of 12 amino acids. Per germline, CDR1 SGHTA and CDR2 FQGNSA. The V gene lost 8 bases and the J gene lost 3 bases, with 11 bases spanning the gap. This CDR3 reads CASLGLSYEQYF. The DNA of the CDR3 is TGTGCCAGCCTAGGTTTGAGCTACGAGCAGTACTTC.

This clonotype was detected a few times. This chain joins TRBV6-1 and TRBJ2-1; maybe TRBD1 (5 bases). The V end was cut by 6 bases, the J end by 4 bases, with 16 bases between. Germline V gives CDR1 MNHNS, CDR2 SASEGT. The CDR3 loop spans 15 amino acids. Here the CDR3 reads CASRAGIGVYNEQFF. The CDR3 DNA reads TGTGCCAGCAGAGCAGGGATTGGAGTATACAATGAGCAGTTCTTC.

The table lists this clonotype with a few counts. The chain uses TRBV7-2 and TRBJ1-2; 7 nucleotides agree with TRBD1. J lost 2 bases, V lost 5 bases, and 8 bases had no gene match. This CDR3 has 15 amino acids. Germline CDR1 is SGHTA and CDR2 is FQGNSA. CDR3 sequence: CASSQHQGQNYGYTF. As DNA, the CDR3 is TGTGCCAGCAGCCAGCACCAGGGACAGAACTATGGCTACACCTTC.

In regard to this clonotype: One junction end disagrees with the germline gene, perhaps due to a read error. The chain has TRBV6-5 and TRBJ2-5, with D maybe TRBD2 (5 bases). Germline V gene lookup returns CDR1 MNHEY and CDR2 SVGAGI. This CDR3 is 15 amino acids long. For the CDR3, the DNA is TGTGCCATCAGTGATTCCGGGAACCCCCAAGAGACCCAGTACTTC. As protein: CAISDSGNPQETQYF.

Comment on this clonotype: Since a much larger clone is just one base distant, this may be a read error. The gene calls are TRBV7-8 and TRBJ2-3; TRBD2 might be the D (5 bases). The germline CDR1 and CDR2 sequences are SGHVS and FQNEAQ. The CDR3 has 15 residues. The CDR3 coding sequence is TGTGTCAGCAGCTTAGCGTCATCCAGCACAGATACGCAGTATTTT. Encoded protein: CVSSLASSSTDTQYF.